Shown below are 26 T cell receptor beta chains from a single sample sequenced in a study of T cell clones after liver transplantation. Measured with immunoSEQ multiplex PCR; TCRdb has only the in-frame clones, and not every one. Of tens of thousands of clones listed, roughly nine tenths are singletons. The specimen comprised CD8+ T cells from blood, sampled 12 months after liver transplant. These receptors originate from a human patient who received a liver transplant. The T cells may partly be graft donor cells.

This sequence joins TRBV6-5 and TRBJ1-4, with D perhaps TRBD1 (6 bases). Trimming shortened V by 0 bases and J by 10 bases, and 9 bases separated the two germline ends. The CDR3 is 13 amino acids. Germline V gives CDR1 MNHEY, CDR2 SVGAGI. CDR3 DNA sequence: TGTGCCAGCAGTTACTCGAAGGGGGGAAAACTGTTTTTT. Translation gives CASSYSKGGKLFF.

The rearrangement links TRBV6-6 to TRBJ1-1; D is unclear. The CDR3 loop spans 13 amino acids. V lost 8 bases and J lost 0, with 10 bases in between. Germline CDR1 and CDR2: MNHNY and SVGAGI (reference sequence). The CDR3 is CASCRSMNTEAFF. CDR3 DNA: TGTGCCAGCTGCCGCTCGATGAACACTGAAGCTTTCTTT.

V and J are TRBV4-1 and TRBJ2-2; tentatively, D is TRBD1 (6 bases). This CDR3 comprises 15 residues. The germline V and J ends were trimmed by 6 bases and 7 bases, with 18 bases remaining between them. CDR1 and CDR2 (germline): MGHRA, YSYEKL. The CDR3 sequence: CASSIGAGDIGELFF. CDR3 nucleotide sequence: TGCGCCAGCAGTATTGGGGCAGGGGATATCGGGGAGCTGTTTTTT.

The CDR3 nucleotides read TGTGCCAGCAGCGTAGGGGTTCCGTCTGGAAACACCATATATTTT. The encoded protein is CASSVGVPSGNTIYF. The chain employs TRBV9 and TRBJ1-3, with D unresolved. Trimming removed 0 bases from V and 1 base from J, with 8 bases in between. The CDR3 runs 15 residues. Germline assignment: CDR1 SGDLS and CDR2 YYNGEE.

V usage is TRBV28 and J usage is TRBJ2-7; D possibly corresponds to TRBD2 (7 bases). The V end was cut by 4 bases, the J end by 3 bases, with 16 bases between. From germline, CDR1 is MDHEN and CDR2 SYDVKM. The CDR3 spans 15 residues. CDR3: CASSSSMGGHYEQYF. CDR3 nucleotides: TGTGCCAGCAGTTCCTCAATGGGGGGGCACTACGAGCAGTACTTC. The full variable domain, rest sourced from reference TRBV28 and TRBJ2-7, is DVKVTQSSRYLVKRTGEKVFLECVQDMDHENMFWYRQDPGLGLRLIYFSYDVKMKEKGDIPEGYSVSREKKERFSLILESASTNQTSMYLCASSSSMGGHYEQYFGPGTRLTVT.

The chain links TRBV9 to TRBJ2-7; TRBD2 agrees at 8 bases. There are 14 residues in the CDR3. The V gene end was trimmed by 0 bases and the J gene end by 2 bases; junction bases not matched to a gene: 1. Per the germline V gene, CDR1 is SGDLS and CDR2 is YYNGEE. The CDR3 coding sequence is TGTGCCAGCAGCGTAGGCGGGGGGACCTACGAGCAGTACTTC. It codes for CASSVGGGTYEQYF. Full variable domain (outside the CDR3, taken from reference TRBV9 and TRBJ2-7): DSGVTQTPKHLITATGQRVTLRCSPRSGDLSVYWYQQSLDQGLQFLIQYYNGEERAKGNILERFSAQQFPDLHSELNLSSLELGDSALYFCASSVGGGTYEQYFGPGTRLTVT.

The genes are TRBV9 and TRBJ2-7; TRBD2 is a possible D gene (5 bases). This CDR3 contains 14 residues. Germline CDR1 and CDR2: SGDLS and YYNGEE. The V end lost 0 bases, the J end lost 0 bases, and 7 bases lay between the germline ends. CDR3: CASSVEGLSYEQYF. The CDR3 DNA reads as TGTGCCAGCAGCGTAGAAGGACTCTCCTACGAGCAGTACTTC.

Here the CDR3 DNA reads TGCAGCGCCCCCCAAGCCTATGGCTACACCTTC. Translation: CSAPQAYGYTF. The genes are TRBV29-1 and TRBJ1-2; D call uncertain. The CDR3 totals 11 residues. CDR1 is SQVTM and CDR2 is ANQGSEA in the germline V gene. Trimming shortened V by 7 bases and J by 4 bases, and 10 bases separated the two germline ends.

The V and J genes are TRBV27 and TRBJ1-2, with a possible D match to TRBD1 (5 bases). The CDR3 is 16 amino acids. Trimming left V 4 bases short and J 8 bases short, with 23 bases between. CDR1 is MNHEY and CDR2 is SMNVEV in the germline V gene (reference sequence). The CDR3 bases are TGTGCCAGCAGTTCCCCCGACAGTATTGCGCAGCGGGGCTACACCTTC. This gives the protein CASSSPDSIAQRGYTF.

V and J are TRBV4-1 and TRBJ2-2; either TRBD1 or TRBD2 may fit D (6 bases each). CDR1 and CDR2 from the germline V gene are MGHRA and YSYEKL. The V end was cut by 0 bases, the J end by 3 bases, with 14 bases between. The CDR3 extends over 17 amino acids. The CDR3 spells CASSQDKGGLHTGELFF. For the CDR3, the DNA is TGCGCCAGCAGCCAAGATAAGGGGGGCCTTCACACCGGGGAGCTGTTTTTT.

This sequence joins TRBV5-4 and TRBJ2-5, with D tentatively TRBD1 (6 bases). V dropped 8 bases and J dropped 6 bases, with 17 bases sitting between them. Germline lookup yields CDR1 SGHNT and CDR2 YYREEE (reference sequence). The CDR3 consists of 13 residues. As DNA, the CDR3 is TGTGCCAGTAGTCGACAGGTGGAAAAGACCCAGTACTTC. Amino acid sequence: CASSRQVEKTQYF.

This clone was seen once. V and J are TRBV6-5 and TRBJ2-4; tentatively, D is TRBD1 (8 bases). The CDR3 length is 14 residues. Germline lookup yields CDR1 MNHEY and CDR2 SVGAGI. V lost 6 bases and J 7 bases, leaving 16 bases between the germline ends. CDR3 DNA: TGTGCCAGCAGGATAACAGGGGGGGCGAACATTCAGTACTTC. This codes for CASRITGGANIQYF.

The V call is TRBV28, the J call TRBJ1-2; D not certain. The V and J ends lost 7 bases and 4 bases respectively, with 22 bases between them. The CDR3 runs 16 residues. Germline V gene data show CDR1 as MDHEN and CDR2 as SYDVKM. In nucleotides, the CDR3 is TGTGCCAGCACACAACGTCAGAGGATTCCTCTCTATGGCTACACCTTC. This encodes CASTQRQRIPLYGYTF.

The chain employs TRBV9 and TRBJ2-2; D gene uncertain. Trimming took off 0 bases at V and 7 bases at J, with 4 bases between the two ends. The CDR3 extends over 12 amino acids. Germline V gives CDR1 SGDLS, CDR2 YYNGEE. The CDR3, as DNA: TGTGCCAGCAGCGTAGGGATCGGGGAGCTGTTTTTT. Translated, it gives CASSVGIGELFF.

The rearrangement links TRBV5-8 to TRBJ2-2; D is tentatively TRBD1 or TRBD2 (5 bases each). The CDR3 is 14 residues long. Trimming took off 4 bases at V and 4 bases at J, with 11 bases between the two ends. Germline loops: CDR1 SGHTS, CDR2 YDEGEE. The CDR3 DNA reads TGTGCCAGCAGCCGCCGGGACCCCACCGGGGAGCTGTTTTTT. The encoded protein is CASSRRDPTGELFF.

The V call is TRBV6-5, the J call TRBJ2-1; 13 bases align to TRBD2. The CDR3 runs to 15 residues. The trim removed 5 bases at V and 4 bases at J, leaving 2 bases unmatched. Germline V CDR1 and CDR2: MNHEY, SVGAGI. In nucleotides, the CDR3 is TGTGCCAGCAGTCAGACTAGCGGGAGGTACAATGAGCAGTTCTTC. Protein product: CASSQTSGRYNEQFF.

The V and J genes are TRBV27 and TRBJ2-7; 9 bases fit TRBD2. The junction had 5 bases not matched to a gene; V was cut back by 3 bases and J by 2 bases. CDR3 length equals 15 residues. Germline CDR1 and CDR2: MNHEY and SMNVEV (reference sequence). In nucleotides, the CDR3 is TGTGCCAGCAGTTTGGTAGCGGGAGACCCCTACGAGCAGTACTTC. Its translation is CASSLVAGDPYEQYF.

J is TRBJ2-1 and V is TRBV27; D gene uncertain. CDR3 length: 14 amino acids. Between the trimmed V and J ends, which lost 3 bases and 7 bases, there was a span of 13 bases. Germline CDR1 is MNHEY and CDR2 is SMNVEV (reference sequence). CDR3 protein: CASSFIHLGNEQFF. The CDR3 bases are TGTGCCAGCAGTTTCATCCACCTGGGGAATGAGCAGTTCTTC.

The rearrangement joins TRBV5-1 to TRBJ2-1; 8 bases fit TRBD2. CDR1 and CDR2 from the germline V gene are SGHRS and YFSETQ. V lost 4 bases and J lost 8; bases outside the gene matches: 11. The CDR3 is 15 amino acids. The CDR3 sequence is CASSHSGRGIDEQFF. The CDR3 DNA sequence: TGCGCCAGCAGCCACAGCGGGAGAGGGATCGATGAGCAGTTCTTC.

This clone was observed a few times. The genes are TRBV21-1 and TRBJ2-5; no check of the table's D call, TRBD2, against the DNA was made. TRBV21-1 is recorded as a pseudogene. The CDR3 length is 14 residues. Here the CDR3 reads CASSKGANQETQYF. The CDR3 DNA sequence: TGTGCCAGCAGCAAAGGAGCTAACCAAGAGACCCAGTACTTC.

Only one count was recorded for this clone. The chain combines TRBV5-1 with TRBJ1-1, with D unclear. The ends were cut back, 4 bases at V and 1 base at J, with 11 bases in the middle. This CDR3 has 14 residues. The germline V gene encodes CDR1 SGHRS and CDR2 YFSETQ. CDR3 in amino acids: CASSLVWENTEAFF. Here the CDR3 DNA reads TGCGCCAGCAGCCTGGTGTGGGAGAACACTGAAGCTTTCTTT. The whole variable domain, filled in from reference TRBV5-1 and TRBJ1-1, reads KAGVTQTPRYLIKTRGQQVTLSCSPISGHRSVSWYQQTPGQGLQFLFEYFSETQRNKGNFPGRFSGRQFSNSRSEMNVSTLELGDSALYLCASSLVWENTEAFFGQGTRLTVV.

V usage is TRBV28 and J usage is TRBJ2-5; the D gene is possibly TRBD2 (5 bases). The CDR3 totals 13 residues. V lost 5 bases and J lost 3, with 10 bases in between. The germline CDR1 and CDR2 sequences are MDHEN and SYDVKM. CDR3 in DNA: TGTGCCAGCAGTCCCAGCGGCAAAGAGACCCAGTACTTC. It translates to CASSPSGKETQYF.

The genes are TRBV25-1 and TRBJ1-1, with D unresolved. This CDR3 has 14 amino acids. CDR1 MGHDK and CDR2 SYGVNS come from the germline V gene. V lost 3 bases and J 5 bases, leaving 13 bases between the germline ends. CDR3 nucleotides: TGTGCCAGCAGTGATAGGACCTCGGGTACTGAAGCTTTCTTT. Its protein product is CASSDRTSGTEAFF.

The chain couples TRBV11-2 to TRBJ2-5; 8 bases are a match to TRBD2. The germline V gene has CDR1 SGHAT and CDR2 FQNNGV. The CDR3 loop spans 14 amino acids. V shed 3 bases and J 3 bases; nucleotides not matched to a gene: 3. CDR3 loop: CASSLTAGEETQYF. The CDR3 DNA is TGTGCCAGCAGCTTGACAGCGGGAGAAGAGACCCAGTACTTC.

The rearrangement uses TRBV19 and TRBJ1-2, with a possible D match to TRBD1 (5 bases). The V and J ends lost 3 bases and 7 bases respectively, with 15 bases between them. Germline CDR1 LNHDA, CDR2 SQIVND (reference sequence). The CDR3 spans 14 residues. The CDR3 nucleotides are TGTGCCAGTAGTATCCAGGGAACCGCGTCTGGCTACACCTTC. Amino acid sequence: CASSIQGTASGYTF.

This clone appeared once. The chain joins TRBV27 to TRBJ2-3; TRBD2 matches 11 bases. V trimming: 6 bases; J trimming: 4 bases; junction bases outside the gene matches: 6. This CDR3 spans 15 amino acids. Germline-derived CDR1 and CDR2 are MNHEY and SMNVEV (reference sequence). CDR3 nucleotides: TGTGCCAGCAGCGAACTAGCGGGAGCACCAGATACGCAGTATTTT. Translating it yields CASSELAGAPDTQYF.